Detailed here is one TCR beta chain. Different DNA sequences within this sample yield the same CDR3. The data derive from a study of blood T cell repertoires in COVID-19. The wider study: Collection of acute and convalescent COVID-19 samples took place in the United States, Italy and Spain. From T cells, B-cell-depleted T cells, or PBMCs came the material, which was cDNA or gDNA.

V shed 5 bases and J 6 bases; nucleotides not matched to a gene: 4. The CDR3 consists of 13 residues. The germline V gene encodes CDR1 MDHEN and CDR2 SYDVKM. Here immunoSEQ multiplex PCR was the method, and the copy in TCRdb shows in-frame clones only, minus some. The sample lists some 240,000 clones; roughly 88% were seen once. The sample taken for sequencing was peripheral blood. The origin of this receptor is a woman aged 70-85 years with COVID-19, enrolled during active disease. The rearrangement uses TRBV28 and TRBJ1-5; 7 nucleotides line up with TRBD1. Here the CDR3 reads CASSSTGVQPQHF. The CDR3 region has the DNA TGTGCCAGCAGTAGCACAGGGGTTCAGCCCCAGCATTTT.